The clone carrying this TCR beta chain was observed a few times. Its matching antigen is unknown. The germline V gene encodes CDR1 WSHSY and CDR2 SAAADI. The CDR3 is 14 residues long. Between the trimmed V and J ends, which lost 4 bases and 0 bases, there was a span of 10 bases. The sample originates from a study of blood T cells in healthy people across ages. Notes on the study in general: Naive T cell percentage by flow cytometry tracked strongly with beta diversity. A roughly linear fall in TCR beta diversity per million T cells was seen with increasing age. Calculation of diversity from one million T cells yielded estimates considered to be underestimates.

Next came a second PCR, run for roughly 7 to 12 cycles, which used a sample-barcoded 5' primer along with a J-beta primer mix. TCRdb re-called the 5' RACE reads through MiXCR, storing one row per CDR3 protein. The data hold approximately 1,700,000 distinct CDR3 sequences, with about two fifths observed a single time. The V call is TRBV10-2, the J call TRBJ2-7; D is possibly TRBD1 or TRBD2 (5 bases each). The clonotype originates from a human donor in good health. Source material: blood. In DNA, the CDR3 is TGCGCCAGCAGTGCCCGGGACGTCTCCTACGAGCAGTACTTC. It encodes CASSARDVSYEQYF.